A single sample is the source of the 8 T cell receptor beta chains below, sequenced in a study of identical twins. One entry per CDR3 protein, called by TCRdb with MiXCR from the 5' RACE reads. The table shows about 280,000 distinct CDR3 sequences, with roughly 8.6% occurring only once. This same sample was also part of a study on yellow fever vaccine responses in identical twins.

Sequencing input: memory (CD45RO+) T cells sorted from blood. Receptor source: a young woman in good health.

This clonotype came up a few times. The rearrangement links TRBV3-1 to TRBJ2-1; possibly TRBD2 for D (6 bases). The germline gives CDR1 LGHDT, CDR2 YNNKEL (reference sequence). The CDR3 spans 15 residues. Trimming cost V 1 base and J 7 bases, with 14 bases left between them. The CDR3 coding sequence is TGTGCCAGCAGCCAAGCACGACTAGTTATTAATGAGCAGTTCTTC. This gives the protein CASSQARLVINEQFF.

This clonotype was seen at least ten times. The rearrangement joins TRBV25-1 to TRBJ2-5; the D gene is possibly TRBD2 (6 bases). V was clipped by 3 bases and J by 5 bases, with 16 bases between them. Germline CDR1 MGHDK, CDR2 SYGVNS. The CDR3 runs to 15 residues. The CDR3 is CASSEAGRGGETQYF. As DNA, the CDR3 is TGTGCCAGCAGTGAGGCGGGACGGGGTGGGGAGACCCAGTACTTC.

This clonotype turned up a few times. This chain connects TRBV11-3 to TRBJ2-3; weak D call: TRBD1 (6 bases). The CDR3 is made up of 17 amino acids. CDR1 is SGHNT and CDR2 is YENEEA in the germline V gene. Trimming took off 5 bases at V and 0 bases at J, with 18 bases between the two ends. The CDR3 DNA reads as TGTGCCAGCAGCCCATGGACAGCCCGTACTAGCACAGATACGCAGTATTTT. This encodes CASSPWTARTSTDTQYF.

The rearrangement joins TRBV6-1 to TRBJ2-7; possibly TRBD2 for D (5 bases). Germline V gene data show CDR1 as MNHNS and CDR2 as SASEGT. Trimming stripped 4 bases from V and 0 bases from J, with 10 bases between. This CDR3 has 14 amino acids. The DNA for the CDR3 is TGTGCCAGCAGTGGAAAGCGGAACTCCTACGAGCAGTACTTC. Translation gives CASSGKRNSYEQYF.

This clonotype was found many times. The chain couples TRBV24-1 to TRBJ2-2, with 7 bases aligning to TRBD1. The CDR3 has 15 amino acids. J was trimmed by 5 bases and V by 4 bases; bases with no gene match: 6. From germline, CDR1 is KGHDR and CDR2 SFDVKD. The CDR3 nucleotides read TGTGCCACCAGTGACCAAACAGGGGATACCGGGGAGCTGTTTTTT. Translating gives CATSDQTGDTGELFF.

This clonotype turned up a few times. The chain combines TRBV20-1 with TRBJ1-1; D gene ambiguous. Germline CDR1 DFQATT, CDR2 SNEGSKA (reference sequence). V was cut by 6 bases and J by 7 bases, with 18 bases left in between. The CDR3 is 13 amino acids. The CDR3 here is CSADPLSEVEAFF. The CDR3 DNA follows: TGCAGTGCAGACCCCCTTAGTGAGGTTGAAGCTTTCTTT.

This chain joins TRBV12-3 or TRBV12-4 and TRBJ2-1; D is possibly TRBD2 (5 bases). This CDR3 region has 16 residues. The V end lost 0 bases, the J end lost 2 bases, and 11 bases lay between the germline ends. The CDR3 coding sequence is TGTGCCAGCAGTTTAGCGAGAGGGTTTACCTACAATGAGCAGTTCTTC. This sequence encodes CASSLARGFTYNEQFF.

The table lists this clonotype with a few counts. This chain uses TRBV20-1 with TRBJ2-5; no definite D call. Trimming shortened V by 1 base and J by 2 bases, and 8 bases separated the two germline ends. The CDR3 loop spans 13 amino acids. Germline loops: CDR1 DFQATT, CDR2 SNEGSKA (reference sequence). The CDR3, as DNA: TGCAGTGCTAGAGGGGTACGGCAAGAGACCCAGTACTTC. This codes for CSARGVRQETQYF.